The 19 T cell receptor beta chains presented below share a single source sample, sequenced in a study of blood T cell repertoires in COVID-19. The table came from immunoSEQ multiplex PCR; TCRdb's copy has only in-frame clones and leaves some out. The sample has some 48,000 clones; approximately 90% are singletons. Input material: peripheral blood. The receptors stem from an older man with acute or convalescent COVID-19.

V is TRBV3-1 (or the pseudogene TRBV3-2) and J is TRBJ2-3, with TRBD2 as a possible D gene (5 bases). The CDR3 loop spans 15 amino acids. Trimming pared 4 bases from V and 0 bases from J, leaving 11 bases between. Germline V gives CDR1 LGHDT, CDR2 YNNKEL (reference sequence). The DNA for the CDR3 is TGTGCCAGCAGCCTCGGGGTAATTAGCACAGATACGCAGTATTTT. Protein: CASSLGVISTDTQYF.

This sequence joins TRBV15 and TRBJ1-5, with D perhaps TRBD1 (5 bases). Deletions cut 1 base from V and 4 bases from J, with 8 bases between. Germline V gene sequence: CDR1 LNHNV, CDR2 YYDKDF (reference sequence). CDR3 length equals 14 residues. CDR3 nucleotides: TGTGCCACCAGCAGAGGGGCAGGGAATCAGCCCCAGCATTTT. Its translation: CATSRGAGNQPQHF.

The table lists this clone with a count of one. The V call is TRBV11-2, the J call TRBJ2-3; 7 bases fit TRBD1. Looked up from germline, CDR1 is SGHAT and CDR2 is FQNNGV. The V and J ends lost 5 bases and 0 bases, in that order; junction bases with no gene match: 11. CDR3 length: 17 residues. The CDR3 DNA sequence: TGTGCCAGCAGCGCGGACGCCGGGACAGCTAGCACAGATACGCAGTATTTT. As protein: CASSADAGTASTDTQYF.

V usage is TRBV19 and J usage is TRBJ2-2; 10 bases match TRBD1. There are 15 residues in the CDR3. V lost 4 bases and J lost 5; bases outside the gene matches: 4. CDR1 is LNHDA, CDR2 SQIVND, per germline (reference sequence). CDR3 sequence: CASSTDRGWTGELFF. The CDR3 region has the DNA TGTGCCAGTAGTACGGACAGGGGGTGGACCGGGGAGCTGTTTTTT.

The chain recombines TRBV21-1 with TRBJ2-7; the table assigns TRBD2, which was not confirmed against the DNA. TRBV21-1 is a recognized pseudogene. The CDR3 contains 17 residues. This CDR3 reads CASSAHKDGLYLYEQYF. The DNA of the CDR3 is TGTGCCAGCAGCGCACACAAAGACGGACTATACCTCTACGAGCAGTACTTC.

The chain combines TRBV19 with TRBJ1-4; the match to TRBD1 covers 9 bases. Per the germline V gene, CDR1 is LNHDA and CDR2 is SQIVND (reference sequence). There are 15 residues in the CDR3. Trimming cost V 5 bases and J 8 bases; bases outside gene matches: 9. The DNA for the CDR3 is TGTGCCAGTAGTTTATCCGGGACAGGGAAAGAAAAACTGTTTTTT. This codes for CASSLSGTGKEKLFF.

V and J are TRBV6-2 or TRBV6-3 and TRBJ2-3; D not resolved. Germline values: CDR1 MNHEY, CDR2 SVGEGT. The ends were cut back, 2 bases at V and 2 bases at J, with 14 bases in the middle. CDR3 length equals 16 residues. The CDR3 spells CASSYRPGSVTDTQYF. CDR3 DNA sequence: TGTGCCAGCAGTTACCGCCCCGGTTCGGTCACAGATACGCAGTATTTT.

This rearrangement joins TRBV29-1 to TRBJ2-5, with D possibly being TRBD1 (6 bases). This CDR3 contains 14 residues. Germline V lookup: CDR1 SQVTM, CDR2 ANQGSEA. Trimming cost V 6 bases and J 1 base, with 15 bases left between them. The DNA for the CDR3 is TGCAGCGTCCCTACAGGGCTTGCCCAAGAGACCCAGTACTTC. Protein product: CSVPTGLAQETQYF.

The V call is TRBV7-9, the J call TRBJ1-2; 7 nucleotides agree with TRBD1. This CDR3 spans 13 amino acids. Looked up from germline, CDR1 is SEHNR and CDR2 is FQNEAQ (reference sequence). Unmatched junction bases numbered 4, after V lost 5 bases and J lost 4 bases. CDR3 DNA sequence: TGTGCCAGCAGCCCGGGACAGCTCTATGGCTACACCTTC. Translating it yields CASSPGQLYGYTF.

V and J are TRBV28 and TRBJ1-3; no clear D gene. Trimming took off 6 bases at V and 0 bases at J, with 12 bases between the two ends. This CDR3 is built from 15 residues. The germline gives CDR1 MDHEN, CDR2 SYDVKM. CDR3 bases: TGTGCCAGCAGACCTACAGACCGCTCTGGAAACACCATATATTTT. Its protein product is CASRPTDRSGNTIYF.

The CDR3 bases are TGCGCCAGCAGCTTGGCCGGACAGGGGACCGGGGAGCTGTTTTTT. Translated, it gives CASSLAGQGTGELFF. The J gene is TRBJ2-2, the V gene TRBV5-1; 9 bases agree with TRBD1. Germline V gene lookup returns CDR1 SGHRS and CDR2 YFSETQ. V gave up 0 bases and J gave up 5 bases; unmatched junction bases: 2. The CDR3 has 15 residues.

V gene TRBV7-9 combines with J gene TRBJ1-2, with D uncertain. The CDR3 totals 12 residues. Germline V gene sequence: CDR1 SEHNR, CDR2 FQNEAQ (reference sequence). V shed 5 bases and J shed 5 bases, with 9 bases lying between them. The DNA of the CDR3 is TGTGCCAGCAGCATATCGGGTTATGGCTACACCTTC. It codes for CASSISGYGYTF.

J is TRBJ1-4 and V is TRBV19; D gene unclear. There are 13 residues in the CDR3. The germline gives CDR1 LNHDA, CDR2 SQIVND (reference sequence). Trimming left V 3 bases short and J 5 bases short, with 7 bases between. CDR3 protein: CASSMTGNEKLFF. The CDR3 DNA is TGTGCCAGTAGTATGACGGGAAATGAAAAACTGTTTTTT.

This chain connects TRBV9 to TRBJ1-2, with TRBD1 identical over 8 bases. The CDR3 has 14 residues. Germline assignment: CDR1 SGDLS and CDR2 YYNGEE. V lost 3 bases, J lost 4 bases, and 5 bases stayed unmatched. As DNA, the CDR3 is TGTGCCAGCAGCGAGACAGGGGACTCCTATGGCTACACCTTC. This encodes CASSETGDSYGYTF.

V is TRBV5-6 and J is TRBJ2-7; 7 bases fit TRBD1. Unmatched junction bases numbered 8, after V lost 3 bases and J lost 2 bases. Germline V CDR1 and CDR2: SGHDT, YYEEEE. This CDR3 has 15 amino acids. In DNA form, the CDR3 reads TGTGCCAGCAGCTCCGACAGGGCGGGTCCCTACGAGCAGTACTTC. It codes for CASSSDRAGPYEQYF.

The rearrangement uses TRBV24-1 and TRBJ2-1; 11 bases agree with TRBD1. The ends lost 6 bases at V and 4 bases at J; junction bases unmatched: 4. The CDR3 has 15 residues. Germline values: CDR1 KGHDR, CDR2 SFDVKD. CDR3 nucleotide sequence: TGTGCCACCAGTCCGGGACAGGGGGTTTACAATGAGCAGTTCTTC. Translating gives CATSPGQGVYNEQFF.

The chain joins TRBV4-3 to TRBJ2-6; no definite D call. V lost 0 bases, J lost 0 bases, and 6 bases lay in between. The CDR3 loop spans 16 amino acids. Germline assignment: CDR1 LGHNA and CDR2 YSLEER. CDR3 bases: TGCGCCAGCAGCCAAGAAGGCGGCTCTGGGGCCAACGTCCTGACTTTC. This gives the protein CASSQEGGSGANVLTF.

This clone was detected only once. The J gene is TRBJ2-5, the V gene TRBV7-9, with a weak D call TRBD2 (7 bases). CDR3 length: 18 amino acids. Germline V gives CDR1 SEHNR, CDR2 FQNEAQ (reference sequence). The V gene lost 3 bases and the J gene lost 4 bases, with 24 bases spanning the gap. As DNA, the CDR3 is TGTGCCAGCAGCTTTAGGCGTCCGGGGCGGGGGCTGTCAGAGACCCAGTACTTC. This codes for CASSFRRPGRGLSETQYF.

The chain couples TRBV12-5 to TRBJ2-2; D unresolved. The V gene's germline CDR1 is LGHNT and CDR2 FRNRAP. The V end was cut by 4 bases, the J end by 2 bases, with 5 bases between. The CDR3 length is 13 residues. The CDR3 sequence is CASGSLNTGELFF. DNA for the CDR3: TGTGCTAGTGGTTCTCTCAACACCGGGGAGCTGTTTTTT. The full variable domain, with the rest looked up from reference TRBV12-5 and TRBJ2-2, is DARVTQTPRHKVTEMGQEVTMRCQPILGHNTVFWYRQTMMQGLELLAYFRNRAPLDDSGMPKDRFSAEMPDATLATLKIQPSEPRDSAVYFCASGSLNTGELFFGEGSRLTVL.